What follows describes a single TCR beta chain. This record belongs to a study of blood T cell repertoires in COVID-19. Study overall: Both acute and convalescent COVID-19 samples were obtained from the United States, Italy and Spain.

The data were produced by immunoSEQ multiplex PCR, yet TCRdb's version contains in-frame clones alone and is incomplete. The table includes roughly 250,000 clones, 85% to 90% detected once. Participants' own reports of clinical history determined their cohort assignment. V shed 5 bases and J 3 bases; nucleotides not matched to a gene: 12. The CDR3 runs 17 residues. Germline loops: CDR1 SGHAT, CDR2 FQNNGV. This chain uses TRBV11-2 with TRBJ2-5; 10 nucleotides match TRBD2. The TCR originated in a man in his fifties or sixties who had been exposed to COVID-19. Sequencing was carried out using PBMCs or T cells enriched from blood (not recorded which). In DNA, the CDR3 is TGTGCCAGCAGCCGACGTCTCCGAGCGGGAGGGAAAGAGACCCAGTACTTC. It codes for CASSRRLRAGGKETQYF.